This T cell receptor beta chain appears in the sequencing data of a study of T cells in Graves' hyperthyroidism and ophthalmopathy. This clonotype was counted many times. The antigen is undetermined. Diagnoses rested on clinical symptoms, serum thyroxine and TRAb, thyroid ultrasound and orbital computed tomography. Initially, at the first diagnosis of hyperthyroidism and before any ophthalmopathy symptoms, blood was sampled. TCR beta CDR3 sequences were amplified from RNA transcripts. An initial round of RT-PCR targeting the TCR CDR3 relied on the HTBI primer set. MiXCR, run by TCRdb on the multiplex PCR reads, gives a single entry per CDR3 protein. The table includes fewer than 350,000 distinct CDR3 sequences, 13% detected once. Findings of the study overall: Ophthalmopathy prediction by the model preceded onset by a median about 6 months.

The clonotype originates from a woman in her thirties with Graves' hyperthyroidism that later progressed to Graves' ophthalmopathy. Specimen: blood.

CDR3: CASSPRLAGLEETQYF. CDR3 nucleotide sequence: TGTGCCAGCAGCCCGCGACTAGCGGGATTGGAGGAGACCCAGTACTTC. This chain uses TRBV5-5 with TRBJ2-5, with TRBD2 matching over 11 bases. V shed 4 bases, J shed 5 bases, and the junction held 10 bases outside the gene matches. Germline V gene sequence: CDR1 SGHKS, CDR2 YYEKEE (reference sequence). The CDR3 extends over 16 amino acids.